The T cell receptor beta chain described here comes from a study of CD8+ T cells in alopecia areata. As for the study in general: Grafts of skin from C3H/HeJ donors aged roughly 6-12 months with spontaneous alopecia went to female C3H/HeJ mice aged 7-10 weeks.

Combined cutaneous lymph node cells underwent sorting by CD4, CD8alpha, NKG2D, NKG2ACE and additional markers. Comments on this clone: The target antigen is unknown. All gene names here are mouse names. The read halts 4 residues ahead of the CDR3 end, with the missing end drawn from the germline J gene.

Study-wide results and limits: Alopecia totalis/universalis scalp especially showed more expanded CD8+ clones than normal scalp. Resident alphabeta T cells of normal skin are also sequenced in scalp samples. Mice showed clearer TCR sharing than patients did, a gap that was possibly HLA-related.

Germline CDR1 and CDR2: NNHDY and SYVADS. CDR3 length: 16 residues. Deletions cut 1 base from V and 0 bases from J, with 13 bases between. RNA was extracted and reverse transcribed into cDNA as the sequencing template. The method was immunoSEQ multiplex PCR; TCRdb's version includes in-frame clones alone and lacks a portion of them. There are 250,000 or so clones in the sample, none observed a single time. The sequenced material came from CD4+ T cells sorted from a lymph node. V is TRBV13-3 and J is TRBJ1-1; TRBD1 might be the D (5 bases). This TCR came from a C3H/HeJ mouse with alopecia areata. Strain haplotype at MHC: H2-k. Partial CDR3 DNA: TGTGCCAGCAGTGATAGGTTGAGGACAACAAACACA. Its translation: CASSDRLRTTNT. The entire CDR3 is CASSDRLRTTNTEVFF.